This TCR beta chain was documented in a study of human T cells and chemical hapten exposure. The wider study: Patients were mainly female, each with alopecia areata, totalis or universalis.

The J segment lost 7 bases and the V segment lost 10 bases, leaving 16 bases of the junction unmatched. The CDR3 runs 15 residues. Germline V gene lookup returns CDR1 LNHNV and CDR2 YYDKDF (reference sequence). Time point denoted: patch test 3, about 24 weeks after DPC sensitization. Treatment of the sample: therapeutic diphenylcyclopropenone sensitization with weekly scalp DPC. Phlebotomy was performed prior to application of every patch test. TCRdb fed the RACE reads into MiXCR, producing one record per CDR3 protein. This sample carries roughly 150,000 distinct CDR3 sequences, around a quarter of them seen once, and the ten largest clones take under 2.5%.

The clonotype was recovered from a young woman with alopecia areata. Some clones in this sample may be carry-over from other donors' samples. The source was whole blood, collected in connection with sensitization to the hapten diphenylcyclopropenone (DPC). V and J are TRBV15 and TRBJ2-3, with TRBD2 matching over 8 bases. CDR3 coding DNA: TGTGCCATTAAAAAGGGGGAGCGGGAGTCAAATACGCAGTATTTT. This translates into CAIKKGERESNTQYF. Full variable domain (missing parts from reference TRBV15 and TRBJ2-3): DAMVIQNPRYQVTQFGKPVTLSCSQTLNHNVMYWYQQKSSQAPKLLFHYYDKDFNNEADTPDNFQSRRPNTSFCFLDIRSPGLGDTAMYLCAIKKGERESNTQYFGPGTRLTVL.